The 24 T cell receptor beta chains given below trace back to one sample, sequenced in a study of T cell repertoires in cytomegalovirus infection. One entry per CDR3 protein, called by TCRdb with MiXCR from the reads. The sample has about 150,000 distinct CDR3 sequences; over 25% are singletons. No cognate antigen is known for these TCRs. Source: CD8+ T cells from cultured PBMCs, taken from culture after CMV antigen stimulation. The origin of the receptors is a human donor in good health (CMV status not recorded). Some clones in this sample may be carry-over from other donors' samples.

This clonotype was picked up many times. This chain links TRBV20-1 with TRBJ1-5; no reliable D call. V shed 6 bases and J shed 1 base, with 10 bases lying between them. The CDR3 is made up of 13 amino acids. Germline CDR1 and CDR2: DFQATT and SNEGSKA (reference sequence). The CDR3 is CSAGVGSNQPQHF. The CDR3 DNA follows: TGCAGTGCCGGGGTCGGGAGCAATCAGCCCCAGCATTTT.

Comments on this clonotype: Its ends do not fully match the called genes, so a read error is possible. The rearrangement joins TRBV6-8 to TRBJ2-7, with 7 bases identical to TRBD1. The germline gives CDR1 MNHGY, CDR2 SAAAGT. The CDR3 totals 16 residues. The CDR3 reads CASSRGTAIFDYKQYF. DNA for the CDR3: TGTGCCAGCTCCCGAGGGACAGCTATTTTTGACTACAAGCAGTACTTC.

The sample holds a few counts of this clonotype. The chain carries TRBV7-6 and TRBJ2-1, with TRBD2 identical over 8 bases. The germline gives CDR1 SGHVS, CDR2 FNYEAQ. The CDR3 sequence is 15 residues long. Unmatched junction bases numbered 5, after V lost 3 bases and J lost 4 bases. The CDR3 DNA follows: TGTGCCAGCAGCTTTATAGCGGGGACATACAATGAGCAGTTCTTC. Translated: CASSFIAGTYNEQFF. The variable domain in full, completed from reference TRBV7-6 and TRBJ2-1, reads GAGVSQSPRYKVTKRGQDVALRCDPISGHVSLYWYRQALGQGPEFLTYFNYEAQQDKSGLPNDRFSAERPEGSISTLTIQRTEQRDSAMYRCASSFIAGTYNEQFFGPGTRLTVL.

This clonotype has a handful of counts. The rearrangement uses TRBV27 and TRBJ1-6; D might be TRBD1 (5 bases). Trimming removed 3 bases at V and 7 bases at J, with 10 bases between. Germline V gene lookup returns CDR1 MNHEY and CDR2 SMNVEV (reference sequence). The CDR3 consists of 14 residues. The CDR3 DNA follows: TGTGCCAGCAGTTTTGCGACAGCCAATTCACCCCTCCACTTT. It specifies CASSFATANSPLHF.

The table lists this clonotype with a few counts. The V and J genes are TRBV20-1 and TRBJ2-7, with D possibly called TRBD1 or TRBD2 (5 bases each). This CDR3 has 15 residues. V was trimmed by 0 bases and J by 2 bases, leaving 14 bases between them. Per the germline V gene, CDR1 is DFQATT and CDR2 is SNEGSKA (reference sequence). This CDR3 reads CSARDWWGSTYEQYF. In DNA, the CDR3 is TGCAGTGCTAGAGATTGGTGGGGGTCTACCTACGAGCAGTACTTC.

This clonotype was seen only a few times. CDR3 sequence reads: CASSVTGRNTGELFF. For the CDR3, the DNA is TGTGCCAGCAGCGTGACAGGGCGAAACACCGGGGAGCTGTTTTTT. The rearrangement joins TRBV5-6 to TRBJ2-2; 7 bases are shared with TRBD1. With V trimmed by 4 bases and J by 2 bases, 5 bases remained unmatched. The CDR3 has 15 residues. The V gene's germline CDR1 is SGHDT and CDR2 YYEEEE.

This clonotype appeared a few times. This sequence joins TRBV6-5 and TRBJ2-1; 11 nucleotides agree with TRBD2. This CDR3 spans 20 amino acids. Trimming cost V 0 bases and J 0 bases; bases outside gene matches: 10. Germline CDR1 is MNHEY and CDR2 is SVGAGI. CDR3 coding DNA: TGTGCCAGCAGTTACTCCGAACCTAGCGGGGGGACAAGCTCCTACAATGAGCAGTTCTTC. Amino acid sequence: CASSYSEPSGGTSSYNEQFF.

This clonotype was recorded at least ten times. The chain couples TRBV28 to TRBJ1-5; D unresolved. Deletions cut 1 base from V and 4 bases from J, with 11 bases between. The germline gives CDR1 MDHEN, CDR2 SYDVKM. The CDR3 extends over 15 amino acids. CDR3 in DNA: TGTGCCAGCAGTTTATTAGTAACTTTTAATCAGCCCCAGCATTTT. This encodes CASSLLVTFNQPQHF.

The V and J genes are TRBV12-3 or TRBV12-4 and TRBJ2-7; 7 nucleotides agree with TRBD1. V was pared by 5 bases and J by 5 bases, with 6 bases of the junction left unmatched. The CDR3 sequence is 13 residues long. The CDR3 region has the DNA TGTGCCAGCAGTACGGGACAGACTCACGAGCAGTACTTC. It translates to CASSTGQTHEQYF.

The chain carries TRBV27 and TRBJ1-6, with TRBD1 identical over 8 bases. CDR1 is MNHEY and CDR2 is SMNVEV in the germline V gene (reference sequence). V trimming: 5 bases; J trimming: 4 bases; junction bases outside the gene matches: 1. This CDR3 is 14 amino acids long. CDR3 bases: TGTGCCAGCAGTGACAGGGGTTATAATTCACCCCTCCACTTT. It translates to CASSDRGYNSPLHF.

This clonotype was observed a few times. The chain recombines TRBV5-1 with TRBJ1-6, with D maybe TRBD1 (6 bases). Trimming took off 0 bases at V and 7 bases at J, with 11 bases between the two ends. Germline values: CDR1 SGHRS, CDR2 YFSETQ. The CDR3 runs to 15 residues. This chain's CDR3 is CASSLDRGGNSPLHF. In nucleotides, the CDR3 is TGCGCCAGCAGCTTGGATAGGGGGGGCAATTCACCCCTCCACTTT.

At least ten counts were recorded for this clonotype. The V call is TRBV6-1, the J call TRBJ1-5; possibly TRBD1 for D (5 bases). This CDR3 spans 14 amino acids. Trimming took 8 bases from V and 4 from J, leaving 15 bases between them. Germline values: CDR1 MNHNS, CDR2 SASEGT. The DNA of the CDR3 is TGTGCCAGCGGGGGAGGGATTGGAAATCAGCCCCAGCATTTT. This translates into CASGGGIGNQPQHF.

The CDR3 loop reads CASSDRTGGTEQYF. CDR3 sequence (DNA): TGTGCCAGCAGTGACCGGACAGGGGGCACCGAGCAGTACTTC. This chain uses TRBV2 with TRBJ2-7; 11 nucleotides align to TRBD1. CDR3 length: 14 amino acids. In germline, CDR1 is SNHLY, CDR2 FYNNEI. Trimming at V came to 3 bases and at J to 6 bases, leaving 4 bases not matched to a gene.

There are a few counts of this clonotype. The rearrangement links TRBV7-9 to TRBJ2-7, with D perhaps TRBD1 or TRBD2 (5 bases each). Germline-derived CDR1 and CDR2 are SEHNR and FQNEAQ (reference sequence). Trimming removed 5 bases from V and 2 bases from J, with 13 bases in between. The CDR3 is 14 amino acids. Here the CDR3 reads CASSKPGAPYEQYF. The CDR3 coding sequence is TGTGCCAGCAGCAAACCCGGGGCCCCCTACGAGCAGTACTTC.

CDR3 sequence: CASTEGGDTQYF. The CDR3 bases are TGTGCCAGCACCGAAGGTGGGGATACGCAGTATTTT. The V gene is TRBV6-1, the J gene TRBJ2-3; D gene uncertain. V lost 7 bases and J lost 6, with 11 bases in between. Germline V gives CDR1 MNHNS, CDR2 SASEGT. The length of the CDR3 is 12 residues.

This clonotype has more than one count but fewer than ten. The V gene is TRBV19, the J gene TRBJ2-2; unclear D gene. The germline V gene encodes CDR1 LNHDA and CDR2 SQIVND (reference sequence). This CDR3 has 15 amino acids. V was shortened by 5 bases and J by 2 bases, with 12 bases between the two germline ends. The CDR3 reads CASSGWDSNTGELFF. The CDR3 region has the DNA TGTGCCAGTAGTGGATGGGATTCTAACACCGGGGAGCTGTTTTTT.

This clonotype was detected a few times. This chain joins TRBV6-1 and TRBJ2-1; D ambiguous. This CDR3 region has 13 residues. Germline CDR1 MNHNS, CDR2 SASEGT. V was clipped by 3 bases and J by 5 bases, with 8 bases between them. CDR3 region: CASSEWENNEQFF. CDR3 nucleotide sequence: TGTGCCAGCAGTGAGTGGGAAAACAATGAGCAGTTCTTC.

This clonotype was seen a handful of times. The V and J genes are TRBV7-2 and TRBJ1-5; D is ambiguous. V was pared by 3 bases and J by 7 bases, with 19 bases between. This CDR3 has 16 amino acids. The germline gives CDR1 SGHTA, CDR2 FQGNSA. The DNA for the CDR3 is TGTGCCAGCAGCTTGGGGTCCGAGCCAACGAGGCAGCCCCAGCATTTT. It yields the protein CASSLGSEPTRQPQHF.

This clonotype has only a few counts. The CDR3 coding sequence is TGTGCCAGCAGCTCCTCGGGACTCTCAGAGCAGTACTTC. As protein: CASSSSGLSEQYF. The chain uses TRBV12-3 or TRBV12-4 and TRBJ2-7, with D maybe TRBD2 (6 bases). The CDR3 runs to 13 residues. The V end lost 6 bases, the J end lost 7 bases, and 16 bases lay between the germline ends.

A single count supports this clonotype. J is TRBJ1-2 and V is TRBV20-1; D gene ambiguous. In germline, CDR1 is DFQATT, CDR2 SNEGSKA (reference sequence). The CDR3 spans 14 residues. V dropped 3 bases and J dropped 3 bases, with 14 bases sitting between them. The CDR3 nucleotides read TGCAGTGCTAGGGACGTGCGGGTTGACTATGGCTACACCTTC. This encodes CSARDVRVDYGYTF.

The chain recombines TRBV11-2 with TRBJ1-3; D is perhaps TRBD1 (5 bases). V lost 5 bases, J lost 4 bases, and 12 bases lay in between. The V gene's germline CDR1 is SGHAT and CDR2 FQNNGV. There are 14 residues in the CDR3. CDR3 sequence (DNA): TGTGCCAGCAGCGGGGGTTCTACCGGAAACACCATATATTTT. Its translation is CASSGGSTGNTIYF. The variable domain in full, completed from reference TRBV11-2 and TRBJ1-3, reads EAGVAQSPRYKIIEKRQSVAFWCNPISGHATLYWYQQILGQGPKLLIQFQNNGVVDDSQLPKDRFSAERLKGVDSTLKIQPAKLEDSAVYLCASSGGSTGNTIYFGEGSWLTVV.

The CDR3 loop reads CASSFLALGLETQYF. CDR3 coding DNA: TGTGCCAGCAGCTTCCTAGCGCTCGGATTAGAGACCCAGTACTTC. V is TRBV11-1 and J is TRBJ2-5; D may be TRBD2 (6 bases). The V gene's germline CDR1 is SGHAT and CDR2 FQDESV (reference sequence). The CDR3 loop spans 15 amino acids. The V end lost 3 bases, the J end lost 4 bases, and 15 bases lay between the germline ends.

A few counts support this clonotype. CDR3 in DNA: TGTGCCAGCAGGGGCTTTTCGGATGAAGCTTTCTTT. Protein product: CASRGFSDEAFF. V is TRBV25-1 and J is TRBJ1-1; D unclear. Trimming shortened V by 6 bases and J by 7 bases, and 12 bases separated the two germline ends. Looked up from germline, CDR1 is MGHDK and CDR2 is SYGVNS. CDR3 length: 12 residues.

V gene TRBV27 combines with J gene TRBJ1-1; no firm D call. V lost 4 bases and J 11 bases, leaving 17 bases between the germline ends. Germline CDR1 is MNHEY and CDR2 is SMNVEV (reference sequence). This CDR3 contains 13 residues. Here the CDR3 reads CASSSRSFEEAFF. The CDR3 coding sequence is TGTGCCAGCAGTTCCAGGTCCTTCGAAGAGGCTTTCTTT.